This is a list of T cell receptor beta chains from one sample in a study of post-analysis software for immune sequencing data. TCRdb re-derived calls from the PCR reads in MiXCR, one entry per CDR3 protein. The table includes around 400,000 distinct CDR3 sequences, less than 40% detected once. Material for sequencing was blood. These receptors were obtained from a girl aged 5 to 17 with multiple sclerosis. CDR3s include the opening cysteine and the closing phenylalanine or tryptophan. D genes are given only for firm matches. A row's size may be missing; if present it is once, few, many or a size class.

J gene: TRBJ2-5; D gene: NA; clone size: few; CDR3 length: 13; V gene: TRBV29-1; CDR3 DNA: TGCAGCGTTGTTGGGGCCCCGGAAGAGACCCAGTACTTC; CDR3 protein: CSVVGAPEETQYF
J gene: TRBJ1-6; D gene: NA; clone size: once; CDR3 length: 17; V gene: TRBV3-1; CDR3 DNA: TGTGCCAGCAGCCAAGAGGGGGGGGGCTCCTATAATTCACCCCTCCACTTT; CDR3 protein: CASSQEGGGSYNSPLHF
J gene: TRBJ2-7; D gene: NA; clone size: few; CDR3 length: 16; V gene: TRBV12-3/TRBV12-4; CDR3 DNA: TGTGCCAGCAGTCCTAAGCTTCAGGGGCTCTCCTACGAGCAGTACTTC; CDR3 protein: CASSPKLQGLSYEQYF
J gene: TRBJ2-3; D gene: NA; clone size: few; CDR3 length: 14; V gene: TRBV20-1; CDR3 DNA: TGCAGTGCTAGATCAGGGGAGCGCACAGATACGCAGTATTTT; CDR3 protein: CSARSGERTDTQYF
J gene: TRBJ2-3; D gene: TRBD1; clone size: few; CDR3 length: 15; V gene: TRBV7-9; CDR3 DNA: TGTGCCAGCAGCTTGACAGGGGGCGAGACAGATACGCAGTATTTT; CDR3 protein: CASSLTGGETDTQYF
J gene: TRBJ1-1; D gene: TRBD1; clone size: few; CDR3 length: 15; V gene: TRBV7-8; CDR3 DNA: TGTGCCAGCAGCCTGTGGGGACAGTTGAACACTGAAGCTTTCTTT; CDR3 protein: CASSLWGQLNTEAFF
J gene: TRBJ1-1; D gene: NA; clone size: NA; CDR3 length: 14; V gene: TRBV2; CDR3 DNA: TGTGCCAGCACCCAGATGGACCTGAACACTGAAGCTTTCTTT; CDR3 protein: CASTQMDLNTEAFF
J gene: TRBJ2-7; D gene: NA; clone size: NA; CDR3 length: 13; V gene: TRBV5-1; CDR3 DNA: TGCGCCAGCCGAAGCCAGGGCCTGGGGGAGCAGTACTTC; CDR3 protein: CASRSQGLGEQYF
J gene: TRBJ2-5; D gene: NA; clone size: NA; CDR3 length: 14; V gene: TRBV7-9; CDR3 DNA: TGTGCCAGCACCGGGACATGGGGGGAAGAGACCCAGTACTTC; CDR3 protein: CASTGTWGEETQYF
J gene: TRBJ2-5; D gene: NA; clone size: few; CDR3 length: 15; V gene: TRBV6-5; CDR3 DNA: TGTGCCAGCAGTTACTCACCGGGCGTTGGGGAGACCCAGTACTTC; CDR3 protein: CASSYSPGVGETQYF
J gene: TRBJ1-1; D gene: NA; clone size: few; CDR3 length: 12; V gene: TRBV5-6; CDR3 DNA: TGTGCCAGCAGCTCAGGGTGGACTGAAGCTTTCTTT; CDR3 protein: CASSSGWTEAFF
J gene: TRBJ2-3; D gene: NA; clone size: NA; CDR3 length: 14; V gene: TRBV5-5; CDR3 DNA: TGTGCCAGCAGCTCTTTCAGCGGCACAGATACGCAGTATTTT; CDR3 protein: CASSSFSGTDTQYF
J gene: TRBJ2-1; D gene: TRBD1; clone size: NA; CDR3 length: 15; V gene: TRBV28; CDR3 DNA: TGTGCCAGCAGTCTGACAGGGCTATCCTACAATGAGCAGTTCTTC; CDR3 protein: CASSLTGLSYNEQFF
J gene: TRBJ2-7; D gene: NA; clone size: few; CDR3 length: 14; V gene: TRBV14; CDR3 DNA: TGTGCCAGCAGCCAACTAGGGGGGACCCACGAGCAGTACTTC; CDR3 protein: CASSQLGGTHEQYF
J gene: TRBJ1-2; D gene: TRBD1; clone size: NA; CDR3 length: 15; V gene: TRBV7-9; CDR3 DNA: TGTGCCAGCAGCTCCGGACAGGCCTTTAACTATGGCTACACCTTC; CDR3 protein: CASSSGQAFNYGYTF
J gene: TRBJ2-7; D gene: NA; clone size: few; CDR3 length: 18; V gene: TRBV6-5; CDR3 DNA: TGTGCCAGCAGTTACCCCTTAACCGACTTGACGATAACCTACGAGCAGTACTTC; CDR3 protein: CASSYPLTDLTITYEQYF
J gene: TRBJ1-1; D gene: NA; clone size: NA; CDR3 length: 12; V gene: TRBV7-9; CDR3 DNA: TGTGCCGGTGGGGGGATGAACACTGAAGCTTTCTTT; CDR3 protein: CAGGGMNTEAFF
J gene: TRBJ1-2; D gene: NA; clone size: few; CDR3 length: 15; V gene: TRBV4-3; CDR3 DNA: TGCGCCAGCAGCCAAGCGAGAGGGCTCAACTATGGCTACACCTTC; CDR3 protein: CASSQARGLNYGYTF
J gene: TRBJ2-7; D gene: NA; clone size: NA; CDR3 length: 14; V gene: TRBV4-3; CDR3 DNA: TGCGCCAGCAGCCAAGAACCAGGCGGTTACGAGCAGTACTTC; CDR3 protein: CASSQEPGGYEQYF
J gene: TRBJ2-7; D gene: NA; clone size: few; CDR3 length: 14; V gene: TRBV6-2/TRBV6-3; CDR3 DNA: TGTGCCAGCAGTTACCCCCAGACCCAAGACGAGCAGTACTTC; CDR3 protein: CASSYPQTQDEQYF
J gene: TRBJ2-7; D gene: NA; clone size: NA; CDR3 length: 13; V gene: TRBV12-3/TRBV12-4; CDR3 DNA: TGTGCCAGCAGTTTGACCGGGGCTGGCGAGCAGTACTTC; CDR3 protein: CASSLTGAGEQYF
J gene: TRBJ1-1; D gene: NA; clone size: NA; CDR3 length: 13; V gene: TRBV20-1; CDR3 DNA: TGCAGTGCTAGGCACGAACCGAACACTGAAGCTTTCTTT; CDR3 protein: CSARHEPNTEAFF
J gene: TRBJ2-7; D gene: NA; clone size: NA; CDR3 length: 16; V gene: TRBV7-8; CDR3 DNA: TGTGCCAGCAGCTTAGGGCCGGGACCTTCCCTCTACGAGCAGTACTTC; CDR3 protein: CASSLGPGPSLYEQYF